The 31 T cell receptor beta chains below come from one sample, sequenced in a study of chemoradiotherapy in HPV16-positive cancers. Using immunoSEQ multiplex PCR, the repertoire was profiled, and TCRdb retains in-frame clones only, with some absent. The sample includes 36,000 or so clones, 80% of them seen just once. Sequenced here: blood, sampled from a patient who underwent chemoradiotherapy. These TCRs come from a human donor with HPV-associated anogenital cancer.

A few counts support this clone. This chain connects TRBV18 to TRBJ2-7; 8 bases are a match to TRBD1. Looked up from germline, CDR1 is KGHSH and CDR2 is LQKENI. The J segment lost 3 bases and the V segment lost 0 bases, leaving 4 bases of the junction unmatched. This CDR3 comprises 15 residues. Written as DNA, the CDR3 is TGTGCCAGCTCACCACCGGGACAGGTGAACTACGAGCAGTACTTC. It encodes CASSPPGQVNYEQYF.

The V gene is TRBV5-6, the J gene TRBJ2-5; D is unclear. CDR1 and CDR2 (germline): SGHDT, YYEEEE. V was clipped by 2 bases and J by 5 bases, with 4 bases between them. This CDR3 region has 11 residues. In DNA form, the CDR3 reads TGTGCCAGCAGCTTTCGCGAGACCCAGTACTTC. Protein sequence: CASSFRETQYF.

CDR3 nucleotides: TGTGCCAGCAGTGACTCGGGGGGTACTGAAGCTTTCTTT. Translated, it gives CASSDSGGTEAFF. V is TRBV6-4 and J is TRBJ1-1, with D possibly matching TRBD1 (5 bases). This CDR3 comprises 13 residues. Trimming pared 0 bases from V and 5 bases from J, leaving 7 bases between. Germline CDR1 MRHNA, CDR2 SNTAGT.

This rearrangement joins TRBV5-1 to TRBJ2-7; possible D gene TRBD1, 6 bases. CDR1 is SGHRS, CDR2 YFSETQ, per germline. CDR3 size: 15 residues. The V end lost 0 bases, the J end lost 2 bases, and 12 bases lay between the germline ends. In nucleotides, the CDR3 is TGCGCCAGCAGCTTGGCCCCGGGACAAGCCTACGAGCAGTACTTC. Translated: CASSLAPGQAYEQYF.

The J gene is TRBJ1-2, the V gene TRBV7-9; D uncertain. The CDR3 is 14 amino acids. Deletions cut 5 bases from V and 0 bases from J, with 10 bases between. CDR1 SEHNR and CDR2 FQNEAQ come from the germline V gene (reference sequence). CDR3 protein: CASSPQQTNYGYTF. Written as DNA, the CDR3 is TGTGCCAGCAGCCCCCAACAAACTAACTATGGCTACACCTTC.

The gene calls are TRBV29-1 and TRBJ1-2; D not resolved. Trimming cost V 4 bases and J 6 bases, with 6 bases left between them. Germline assignment: CDR1 SQVTM and CDR2 ANQGSEA. This CDR3 has 10 amino acids. CDR3 sequence: CSVVGNGYTF. The CDR3 region has the DNA TGCAGCGTTGTCGGGAATGGCTACACCTTC. The full variable domain, with the rest looked up from reference TRBV29-1 and TRBJ1-2, is SAVISQKPSRDICQRGTSLTIQCQVDSQVTMMFWYRQQPGQSLTLIATANQGSEATYESGFVIDKFPISRPNLTFSTLTVSNMSPEDSSIYLCSVVGNGYTFGSGTRLTVV.

The genes are TRBV6-1 and TRBJ2-4, with D perhaps matching TRBD1 or TRBD2 (5 bases each). V was shortened by 1 base and J by 2 bases, with 18 bases between the two germline ends. Germline V gene data show CDR1 as MNHNS and CDR2 as SASEGT. The CDR3 runs to 18 residues. CDR3 sequence (DNA): TGTGCCAGCAGTGAAGAGGGGACCTGGGTCGTAACCAAAAACATTCAGTACTTC. This sequence encodes CASSEEGTWVVTKNIQYF.

J is TRBJ1-1 and V is TRBV27, with D unclear. The CDR3 extends over 14 amino acids. Trimming removed 5 bases at V and 1 base at J, with 11 bases between. CDR1 MNHEY and CDR2 SMNVEV come from the germline V gene (reference sequence). CDR3 nucleotide sequence: TGTGCCAGCAGTCCTAAGGCGGGGAACACTGAAGCTTTCTTT. Protein product: CASSPKAGNTEAFF.

The V call is TRBV6-5, the J call TRBJ1-2, with D unclear. CDR1 is MNHEY, CDR2 SVGAGI, per germline. Trimming took off 2 bases at V and 8 bases at J, with 15 bases between the two ends. The CDR3 has 14 amino acids. CDR3 coding DNA: TGTGCCAGCAGTTACGGGAATACGGCTTGGGGCTACACCTTC. Translated, it gives CASSYGNTAWGYTF.

The rearrangement links TRBV7-2 to TRBJ1-2; perhaps TRBD1 as D (6 bases). The germline V gene has CDR1 SGHTA and CDR2 FQGNSA. The CDR3 runs to 14 residues. V shed 3 bases and J shed 4 bases, with 12 bases lying between them. The CDR3: CASSFDRQGYGYTF. The CDR3 DNA reads as TGTGCCAGCAGCTTCGACAGGCAGGGCTATGGCTACACCTTC.

J is TRBJ1-1 and V is TRBV28; D call uncertain. V was cut by 6 bases and J by 0 bases, with 11 bases left in between. The CDR3 has 14 amino acids. Germline V CDR1 and CDR2: MDHEN, SYDVKM. CDR3 amino acids: CASSATDLNTEAFF. CDR3 DNA: TGTGCCAGCAGCGCTACGGATTTGAACACTGAAGCTTTCTTT. Full variable domain (outside the CDR3, taken from reference TRBV28 and TRBJ1-1): DVKVTQSSRYLVKRTGEKVFLECVQDMDHENMFWYRQDPGLGLRLIYFSYDVKMKEKGDIPEGYSVSREKKERFSLILESASTNQTSMYLCASSATDLNTEAFFGQGTRLTVV.

The CDR3 reads CASSLWGSGNQPQHF. DNA of the CDR3: TGTGCCAGCAGCTTGTGGGGTAGCGGAAATCAGCCCCAGCATTTT. This chain joins TRBV5-6 and TRBJ1-5; no reliable D call. V was pared by 1 base and J by 4 bases, with 12 bases between. Germline loops: CDR1 SGHDT, CDR2 YYEEEE. CDR3 length: 15 amino acids. The entire variable domain, with the rest obtained from reference TRBV5-6 and TRBJ1-5, is as follows: DAGVTQSPTHLIKTRGQQVTLRCSPKSGHDTVSWYQQALGQGPQFIFQYYEEEERQRGNFPDRFSGHQFPNYSSELNVNALLLGDSALYLCASSLWGSGNQPQHFGDGTRLSIL.

This chain uses TRBV7-9 with TRBJ1-1, with D possibly being TRBD1 (5 bases). CDR1 and CDR2 (germline): SEHNR, FQNEAQ (reference sequence). The CDR3 covers 15 residues. Trimming took 1 base from V and 4 from J, leaving 13 bases between them. The CDR3 region has the DNA TGTGCCAGCAGCTTAGGGCCAGGGCTGAGCACTGAAGCTTTCTTT. It is translated as CASSLGPGLSTEAFF.

The chain links TRBV19 to TRBJ1-1; D is uncertain. The germline V and J ends were trimmed by 3 bases and 1 base, with 6 bases remaining between them. The germline V gene encodes CDR1 LNHDA and CDR2 SQIVND (reference sequence). This CDR3 is 13 amino acids long. CDR3 nucleotides: TGTGCCAGTAGTATCGACGGGAACACTGAAGCTTTCTTT. This encodes CASSIDGNTEAFF.

The chain couples TRBV9 to TRBJ2-3; TRBD2 matches 7 bases. Per the germline V gene, CDR1 is SGDLS and CDR2 is YYNGEE. V dropped 0 bases and J dropped 6; count of bases not matched to a gene: 7. The CDR3 has 15 amino acids. As DNA, the CDR3 is TGTGCCAGCAGCGTAGGGGGGGGTCCTATGGATACGCAGTATTTT. Protein: CASSVGGGPMDTQYF.

The V gene is TRBV5-1, the J gene TRBJ1-1, with 9 bases matching TRBD1. The CDR3 has 13 amino acids. The germline CDR1 and CDR2 sequences are SGHRS and YFSETQ. Trimming took 2 bases from V and 4 from J; bases not matched to a gene: 0. The CDR3 sequence is CASSLQGATEAFF. CDR3 nucleotide sequence: TGCGCCAGCAGCTTACAGGGGGCCACTGAAGCTTTCTTT. The full variable domain, its missing parts supplied by reference TRBV5-1 and TRBJ1-1, is KAGVTQTPRYLIKTRGQQVTLSCSPISGHRSVSWYQQTPGQGLQFLFEYFSETQRNKGNFPGRFSGRQFSNSRSEMNVSTLELGDSALYLCASSLQGATEAFFGQGTRLTVV.

V gene TRBV2 combines with J gene TRBJ2-7, with 7 bases lining up with TRBD1. The V gene end was trimmed by 9 bases and the J gene end by 0 bases; junction bases not matched to a gene: 8. This CDR3 contains 14 residues. Germline assignment: CDR1 SNHLY and CDR2 FYNNEI. CDR3 nucleotides: TGTGCCAGTAAGACAGGGTCGTACTCCTACGAGCAGTACTTC. As protein: CASKTGSYSYEQYF.

The chain recombines TRBV7-9 with TRBJ2-5; 14 positions agree with TRBD2. CDR1 and CDR2 from the germline V gene are SEHNR and FQNEAQ (reference sequence). The CDR3 contains 16 residues. V dropped 5 bases and J dropped 5; count of bases not matched to a gene: 7. This chain's CDR3 is CASSPRTSGGRETQYF. Here the CDR3 DNA reads TGTGCCAGCAGCCCCCGGACTAGCGGGGGGCGTGAGACCCAGTACTTC. Full variable domain (outside the CDR3, taken from reference TRBV7-9 and TRBJ2-5): DTGVSQNPRHKITKRGQNVTFRCDPISEHNRLYWYRQTLGQGPEFLTYFQNEAQLEKSRLLSDRFSAERPKGSFSTLEIQRTEQGDSAMYLCASSPRTSGGRETQYFGPGTRLLVL.

This clone has more than one count but fewer than ten. V and J are TRBV19 and TRBJ1-2; D might be TRBD1 (6 bases). Germline CDR1 LNHDA, CDR2 SQIVND (reference sequence). V lost 5 bases to trimming and J lost 7 bases, with 17 bases between them. The CDR3 is 14 amino acids. In DNA form, the CDR3 reads TGTGCCAGTAGTCCAACAGGGTCTATGCTTGGCTACACCTTC. Its protein is CASSPTGSMLGYTF.

The V call is TRBV30, the J call TRBJ2-1, with 16 bases lining up with TRBD2. The ends lost 1 base at V and 4 bases at J; junction bases unmatched: 7. The CDR3 is 18 amino acids. Germline V gene sequence: CDR1 GTSNPN, CDR2 SVGIG (reference sequence). This CDR3 reads CAWSGGTSGGAGYNEQFF. The DNA of the CDR3 is TGTGCCTGGAGTGGCGGGACTAGCGGGGGGGCGGGATACAATGAGCAGTTCTTC.

The J gene is TRBJ2-5, the V gene TRBV5-6; 10 bases are shared with TRBD2. Germline values: CDR1 SGHDT, CDR2 YYEEEE. V lost 0 bases, J lost 3 bases, and 8 bases stayed unmatched. The CDR3 covers 17 residues. For the CDR3, the DNA is TGTGCCAGCAGCTTGGTTCTAGCGGGGGTCTCAAAAGAGACCCAGTACTTC. It specifies CASSLVLAGVSKETQYF.

The chain uses TRBV6-6 and TRBJ2-3, with TRBD2 matching over 7 bases. CDR3 length: 13 amino acids. With V trimmed by 10 bases and J by 4 bases, 8 bases remained unmatched. The V gene's germline CDR1 is MNHNY and CDR2 SVGAGI (reference sequence). The CDR3 nucleotides read TGTGCCACCCGAATGGGGGGGTCAGATACGCAGTATTTT. Its protein is CATRMGGSDTQYF.

The V call is TRBV4-2, the J call TRBJ1-2; possible D gene TRBD1, 6 bases. The CDR3 runs 15 residues. V lost 3 bases and J 4 bases, leaving 15 bases between the germline ends. Germline V gene data show CDR1 as LGHNA and CDR2 as YNFKEQ. This CDR3 reads CASSQSQGNRYGYTF. The CDR3 DNA reads TGTGCCAGCAGCCAGTCACAGGGAAATCGCTATGGCTACACCTTC.

This rearrangement joins TRBV7-8 to TRBJ2-7; weak D call: TRBD2 (5 bases). CDR1 is SGHVS and CDR2 is FQNEAQ in the germline V gene. The CDR3 totals 15 residues. Between the trimmed V and J ends, which lost 4 bases and 0 bases, there was a span of 13 bases. The CDR3 sequence is CASSSYVEASYEQYF. For the CDR3, the DNA is TGTGCCAGCAGCTCCTACGTGGAGGCCTCCTACGAGCAGTACTTC.

The rearrangement links TRBV5-5 to TRBJ2-2; the D gene is possibly TRBD1 (6 bases). Germline V gene sequence: CDR1 SGHKS, CDR2 YYEKEE (reference sequence). This CDR3 spans 16 amino acids. Trimming cost V 1 base and J 5 bases, with 15 bases left between them. CDR3 amino acids: CASSLFFTGQTGELFF. The CDR3 nucleotides read TGTGCCAGCAGCTTGTTTTTCACAGGGCAAACCGGGGAGCTGTTTTTT.

In this sample, this clone turned up once. In the same sample, other DNA sequences code for this CDR3. The rearrangement links TRBV11-2 to TRBJ2-5; D gene ambiguous. The CDR3 is 14 residues long. Trimming took off 5 bases at V and 5 bases at J, with 15 bases between the two ends. Germline V gene lookup returns CDR1 SGHAT and CDR2 FQNNGV. DNA of the CDR3: TGTGCCAGCAGCCTAAGGAATAGTGAGGAGACCCAGTACTTC. Translation: CASSLRNSEETQYF. Full variable domain (outside the CDR3, taken from reference TRBV11-2 and TRBJ2-5): EAGVAQSPRYKIIEKRQSVAFWCNPISGHATLYWYQQILGQGPKLLIQFQNNGVVDDSQLPKDRFSAERLKGVDSTLKIQPAKLEDSAVYLCASSLRNSEETQYFGPGTRLLVL.

This clone has a single count. The chain combines TRBV7-9 with TRBJ2-7; 8 bases map to TRBD2. The CDR3 loop spans 15 amino acids. CDR1 and CDR2 from the germline V gene are SEHNR and FQNEAQ (reference sequence). J was trimmed by 7 bases and V by 4 bases; bases with no gene match: 12. In DNA form, the CDR3 reads TGTGCCAGCAGCTCCCGCAACCGGGGGGGCGGAGAGCAGTACTTC. Its protein is CASSSRNRGGGEQYF.

The chain joins TRBV18 to TRBJ2-5; D unclear. The germline V gene encodes CDR1 KGHSH and CDR2 LQKENI. Trimming shortened V by 2 bases and J by 3 bases, and 7 bases separated the two germline ends. This CDR3 comprises 13 residues. CDR3: CASSPTRKETQYF. The CDR3 coding sequence is TGTGCCAGCTCACCAACGAGGAAAGAGACCCAGTACTTC. Using reference TRBV18 and TRBJ2-5 for the parts outside the CDR3, the full variable domain is NAGVMQNPRHLVRRRGQEARLRCSPMKGHSHVYWYRQLPEEGLKFMVYLQKENIIDESGMPKERFSAEFPKEGPSILRIQQVVRGDSAAYFCASSPTRKETQYFGPGTRLLVL.

This rearrangement joins TRBV4-2 to TRBJ2-1, with 11 bases lining up with TRBD2. The CDR3 totals 17 residues. V shed 0 bases and J 5 bases; nucleotides not matched to a gene: 6. CDR1 LGHNA and CDR2 YNFKEQ come from the germline V gene. The CDR3, as DNA: TGTGCCAGCAGCCAAGATGCTAGCGGGGGGTTTAACAATGAGCAGTTCTTC. Protein: CASSQDASGGFNNEQFF.

The chain employs TRBV19 and TRBJ1-1, with 7 bases identical to TRBD1. J lost 6 bases, V lost 3 bases, and 4 bases had no gene match. The CDR3 loop spans 13 amino acids. Germline lookup yields CDR1 LNHDA and CDR2 SQIVND (reference sequence). In DNA, the CDR3 is TGTGCCAGTAGTATCGAGGGGGCGGCTGAAGCTTTCTTT. It specifies CASSIEGAAEAFF.

This clone has only one observation. The chain's CDR3 is CASSYTSGEFTDTQYF. In DNA, the CDR3 is TGTGCCAGCAGCTATACTAGCGGGGAGTTCACAGATACGCAGTATTTT. The gene calls are TRBV9 and TRBJ2-3, with 10 nucleotides matching TRBD2. Germline lookup yields CDR1 SGDLS and CDR2 YYNGEE. V trimming: 4 bases; J trimming: 2 bases; junction bases outside the gene matches: 7. The CDR3 extends over 16 amino acids.